This note documents a single T cell receptor beta chain sequence. Its specificity is unknown. TCRdb keeps only in-frame clones here, not all; method: immunoSEQ multiplex PCR. The sample gives 110,000 or so clones, approximately 85% of which show up once; just under 9.5% is in the top ten. The CDR3 covers 15 residues. Germline CDR1 is SGHDN and CDR2 is FVKESK. Between the trimmed V and J ends, which lost 4 bases and 6 bases, there was a span of 15 bases. The sample originates from a study of T cell responses to AZD1222 COVID-19 vaccine. Points from the study as a whole: Samples come after the peak T cell response, not at day 14. Just six AZD1222 recipients tested seropositive at baseline.

The chain employs TRBV14 and TRBJ2-2, with D perhaps TRBD1 (5 bases). The source material was peripheral blood, sampled on day 0 of AZD1222 vaccination. The clonotype was recovered from an adult in good health. CDR3 sequence reads: CASSPYRSWAGELFF. The DNA of the CDR3 is TGTGCCAGCAGCCCTTACAGGAGTTGGGCCGGGGAGCTGTTTTTT.